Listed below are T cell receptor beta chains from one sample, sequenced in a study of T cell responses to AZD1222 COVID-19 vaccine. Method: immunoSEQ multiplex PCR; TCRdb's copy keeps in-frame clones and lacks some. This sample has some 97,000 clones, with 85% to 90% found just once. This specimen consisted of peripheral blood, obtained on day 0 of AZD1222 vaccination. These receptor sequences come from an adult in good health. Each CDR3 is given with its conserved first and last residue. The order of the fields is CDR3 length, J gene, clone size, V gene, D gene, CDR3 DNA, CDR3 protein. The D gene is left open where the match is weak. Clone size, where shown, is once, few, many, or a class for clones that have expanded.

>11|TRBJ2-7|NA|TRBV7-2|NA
TGTGCCAGCAGCCCCGGCCACGAGCAGTACTTC
CASSPGHEQYF
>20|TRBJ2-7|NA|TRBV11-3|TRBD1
TGTGCCAGCAGCTTAGAGACGGGGACAGGGCCAAGAAATCGTCCGGGGGAGCAGTACTTC
CASSLETGTGPRNRPGEQYF
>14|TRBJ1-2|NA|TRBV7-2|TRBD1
TGTGCCAGCAGCCTCACAGAGGGACAGGGTAAAGGTACCTTC
CASSLTEGQGKGTF
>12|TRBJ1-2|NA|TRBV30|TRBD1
TGTGCCTGGATTGGGGACAGCTATGGCTACACCTTC
CAWIGDSYGYTF
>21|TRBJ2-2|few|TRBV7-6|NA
TGTGCCAGCAGCTTAGAAGACAGTTCAACCGTCGGGGGAGTAGGCACCGGGGAGCTGTTTTTT
CASSLEDSSTVGGVGTGELFF
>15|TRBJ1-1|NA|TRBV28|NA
TGTGCCAGCGGGTCTCAGGGCGGAAGCTCCTTGGAAGCTTTCTTT
CASGSQGGSSLEAFF
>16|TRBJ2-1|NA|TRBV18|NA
TGTGCCAGCTCACCCTGGAGATTGGGTGACTACAATGAGCAGTTCTTC
CASSPWRLGDYNEQFF
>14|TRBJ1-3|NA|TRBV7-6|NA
TGTGCCAGCAGTAGAGTGAGCTCTGGAAACACCATATATTTT
CASSRVSSGNTIYF
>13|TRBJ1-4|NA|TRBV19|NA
TGTGCCAGTAGTGTCGGACAGCTAGAAAAACTGTTTTTT
CASSVGQLEKLFF
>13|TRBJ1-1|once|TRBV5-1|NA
TGCGCCAGCAGCTTGGGACCGGGGGAAGAAGCTTTCTTT
CASSLGPGEEAFF
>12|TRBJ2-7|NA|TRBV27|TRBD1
TGTGCCAGCAGTTTCACAGGGGGCGAGCAGTACTTC
CASSFTGGEQYF
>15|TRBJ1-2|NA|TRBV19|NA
TGTGCCAGTAGTACCCGACAGCGACCTAACTATGGCTACACCTTC
CASSTRQRPNYGYTF
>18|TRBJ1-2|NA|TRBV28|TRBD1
TGTGCCACGGCGATAACAGGGGGCGGTCTCCAGACTAACTATGGCTACACCTTC
CATAITGGGLQTNYGYTF
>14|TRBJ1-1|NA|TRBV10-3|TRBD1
TGTGCCATAACACAGGGGATGGAGAACACTGAAGCTTTCTTT
CAITQGMENTEAFF
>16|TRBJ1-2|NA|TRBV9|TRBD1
TGTGCCAGCAGCCCACGGACAGGGGCTTCAGGCTATGGCTACACCTTC
CASSPRTGASGYGYTF
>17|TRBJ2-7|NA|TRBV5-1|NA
TGCGCCAGCAGCTTGGCCTTAACTGGCTCATCAACCTACGAGCAGTACTTC
CASSLALTGSSTYEQYF
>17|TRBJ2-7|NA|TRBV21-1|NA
TGTGCCAGCAGCCCCCTGTTAGAGCGGGGGGGCCCATACGAGCAGTACTTC
CASSPLLERGGPYEQYF
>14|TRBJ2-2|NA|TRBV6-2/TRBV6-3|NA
TGTGCCAGCAGTACCGGCAGGAGGACCGGGGAGCTGTTTTTT
CASSTGRRTGELFF